The present TCR beta chain was sequenced within a study of T cells in Graves' hyperthyroidism and ophthalmopathy. Study-level information: Any treatment followed the collection of peripheral blood at initial diagnosis. Regarding the study as a whole: Before onset, ophthalmopathy was predicted by the model a median around 6.5 months earlier.

Turning to this clonotype: Antigen specificity is unknown.

TCR beta CDR3 region amplification was performed from RNA transcripts. HTBI primers were used for first-round RT-PCR of the TCR CDR3. MiXCR was run by TCRdb on the multiplex PCR reads, yielding one entry per CDR3 protein. The sample lists 350,000 to 400,000 distinct CDR3 sequences, less than 20% occurring once. V lost 0 bases, J lost 3 bases, and 10 bases lay in between. CDR3 length: 15 amino acids. CDR1 and CDR2 (germline): SGHVS, FNYEAQ. In making diagnoses, clinical symptoms, serum thyroxine and TRAb, thyroid ultrasound and orbital computed tomography were all used. The V gene is TRBV7-6, the J gene TRBJ2-3; perhaps TRBD1 as D (5 bases). The receptor was isolated from a man aged 18 to 30 with Graves' ophthalmopathy. Sequencing was done on a sample of blood. The CDR3 coding sequence is TGTGCCAGCAGCTTAGCACAACGACAGACAGATACGCAGTATTTT. It encodes CASSLAQRQTDTQYF.